The present TCR beta chain was sequenced within a study of cytomegalovirus exposure and HLA in healthy donors. Regarding the study as a whole: It was reported in a later analysis that an Asian-associated ancestry cluster showed fewer N-insertions than the approximately 670-donor mean. Researchers counted 164 TCR beta chains as cytomegalovirus-associated. It was reported that the classifier diagnosed cytomegalovirus status with high specificity and sensitivity in both the original and validation cohorts.

Remarks on this clone: Its antigen is not identified.

Trimming cost V 4 bases and J 9 bases; bases outside gene matches: 11. Germline-derived CDR1 and CDR2 are MGHRA and YSYEKL. CDR3 size: 15 residues. In the PCR, 60 Vbeta and 13 Jbeta primers were used. Original data processing: As a later analysis found, there were 70 million to 100 million unique TCR beta chains, of which roughly 11 million were shared. Measured with immunoSEQ multiplex PCR; TCRdb has only the in-frame clones, and not every one. The V and J calls and the clone size are those of that table, but D and trimming were determined from the DNA. Of over 80,000 clones in the sample, 65% to 75% were seen once.

The sequencing sample was made of PBMCs. This receptor was taken from a woman aged 70-85 years in good health and CMV-seropositive. The genes are TRBV4-1 and TRBJ1-2; the match to TRBD1 covers 10 bases. The CDR3 spells CASSLPGQGKRSYTF. CDR3 sequence (DNA): TGCGCCAGCAGCCTGCCGGGACAGGGGAAAAGGAGCTACACCTTC.